This is a list of T cell receptor beta chains from one sample in a study of shared clonotypes between healthy human individuals. Data came from immunoSEQ multiplex PCR; TCRdb stores just in-frame clones and leaves some out. Of some 380,000 clones listed, 90% to 97% are singletons. The sample was memory CD8+ T cells sorted from blood. All receptors come from a man in his thirties or forties in good health. CDR3s include the opening cysteine and the closing phenylalanine or tryptophan. The D gene is left open where the match is weak. Expanded clones get a size class; other rows say once, few or many, or leave the size out.

abundance,v_gene,j_gene,d_gene,CDR3aa,CDR3nt
NA,TRBV5-1,TRBJ1-2,TRBD1,CASSPDRAYYGYTF,TGCGCCAGCAGCCCGGACAGGGCCTACTATGGCTACACCTTC
once,TRBV30,TRBJ1-5,NA,CAWSEGPQHF,TGTGCCTGGAGTGAGGGGCCCCAGCATTTT
NA,TRBV10-3,TRBJ2-7,NA,CAISESTRAYEQYF,TGTGCCATCAGTGAGTCGACGAGGGCCTACGAGCAGTACTTC
NA,TRBV30,TRBJ2-7,TRBD2,CAWSVSGSYEQYF,TGTGCCTGGAGTGTTAGCGGGAGTTACGAGCAGTACTTC
NA,TRBV20-1,TRBJ1-2,NA,CSAGNYGYTF,TGCAGTGCAGGGAACTATGGCTACACCTTC
NA,TRBV6-5,TRBJ2-4,NA,CASRGGKNIQYF,TGTGCCAGCAGGGGGGGCAAAAACATTCAGTACTTC
NA,TRBV2,TRBJ1-4,NA,CASMDWDRVGTNEKLFF,TGTGCCAGCATGGACTGGGATAGAGTCGGGACTAATGAAAAACTGTTTTTT
NA,TRBV10-3,TRBJ1-3,TRBD1,CAIQDRQAGNTIYF,TGTGCCATCCAGGACAGGCAAGCTGGAAACACCATATATTTT
NA,TRBV5-6,TRBJ2-2,NA,CASSLTLNTGELFF,TGTGCCAGCAGCTTGACCCTGAACACCGGGGAGCTGTTTTTT
NA,TRBV6-5,TRBJ2-1,TRBD1,CASTGVGTGYNEQFF,TGTGCCAGCACCGGGGTGGGGACAGGGTACAATGAGCAGTTCTTC
NA,TRBV29-1,TRBJ1-2,NA,CSVGSPGYTF,TGCAGCGTGGGGTCCCCTGGCTACACCTTC
NA,TRBV29-1,TRBJ2-2,TRBD2,CSAGRGRAGGTGELFF,TGCAGCGCCGGCCGGGGGAGAGCGGGAGGTACCGGGGAGCTGTTTTTT
NA,TRBV5-5,TRBJ2-5,NA,CASSPGGWETQYF,TGTGCCAGCAGTCCCGGGGGATGGGAGACCCAGTACTTC
NA,TRBV10-2,TRBJ2-2,NA,CASSVVGDANTGELFF,TGCGCCAGCAGTGTGGTAGGAGACGCGAACACCGGGGAGCTGTTTTTT
NA,TRBV4-2,TRBJ2-7,NA,CASSQVGRLPPEQYF,TGTGCCAGCAGCCAAGTGGGCAGGCTTCCACCCGAGCAGTACTTC
once,TRBV5-1,TRBJ2-5,NA,CASSLSPVGTQYF,TGCGCCAGCAGCTTGTCGCCGGTCGGGACCCAGTACTTC
NA,TRBV30,TRBJ2-3,TRBD2,CAWSVPSGSRDTQYF,TGTGCCTGGAGTGTACCGAGCGGGAGTAGGGATACGCAGTATTTT
NA,TRBV29-1,TRBJ1-1,NA,CSVDGRLGDHEAFF,TGCAGCGTTGATGGGCGGTTAGGGGACCACGAGGCTTTCTTT
NA,TRBV7-9,TRBJ2-2,NA,CASSLASAYTGELFF,TGTGCCAGCAGCTTAGCTAGCGCATACACCGGGGAGCTGTTTTTT
NA,TRBV9,TRBJ2-7,TRBD2,CASSPRLAGLYEQYF,TGTGCCAGCAGCCCCCGACTAGCGGGACTCTACGAGCAGTACTTC
NA,TRBV5-6,TRBJ2-1,TRBD2,CASSLSYLAESSYNEQFF,TGTGCCAGCAGCTTGTCCTACCTAGCGGAAAGCTCCTACAATGAGCAGTTCTTC
NA,TRBV4-1,TRBJ2-3,TRBD1,CASSQGTGVEADTQYF,TGCGCCAGCAGCCAAGGGACAGGAGTTGAAGCAGATACGCAGTATTTT
NA,TRBV4-2,TRBJ2-7,NA,CASSQEWAGVYEQYF,TGTGCCAGCAGCCAAGAATGGGCAGGGGTCTACGAGCAGTACTTC
NA,TRBV6-5,TRBJ1-6,TRBD1,CATRQGSSYNSPLHF,TGTGCCACCCGACAGGGAAGCTCCTATAATTCACCCCTCCACTTT
NA,TRBV4-2,TRBJ2-5,NA,CASSQVGGPETQYF,TGTGCCAGCAGCCAAGTCGGAGGGCCAGAGACCCAGTACTTC
NA,TRBV28,TRBJ2-3,NA,CASSGDLSTDTQYF,TGTGCCAGCAGTGGTGACCTTAGCACAGATACGCAGTATTTT
NA,TRBV10-2,TRBJ2-5,TRBD1,CASTRTGETQYF,TGCGCCAGCACCAGGACAGGGGAGACCCAGTACTTC
NA,TRBV7-9,TRBJ2-1,NA,CASSLGGTVEQFF,TGTGCCAGCAGCTTAGGGGGGACTGTCGAGCAGTTCTTC
NA,TRBV6-4,TRBJ2-1,NA,CASSDSECLRYNEQFF,TGTGCCAGCAGTGACTCGGAGTGCCTAAGGTACAATGAGCAGTTCTTC
NA,TRBV29-1,TRBJ1-6,NA,CSVGLTRESPLHF,TGCAGCGTGGGCCTTACGCGTGAGTCACCCCTCCACTTT
NA,TRBV2,TRBJ2-7,NA,CASTVGPEQYF,TGTGCCAGCACCGTGGGGCCCGAGCAGTACTTC
NA,TRBV30,TRBJ2-1,NA,CAWSVGGTQVEQFF,TGTGCCTGGAGTGTAGGGGGGACCCAGGTTGAGCAGTTCTTC
NA,TRBV7-2,TRBJ2-7,TRBD2,CASSLRTSGRTYEQYF,TGTGCCAGCAGCTTGAGGACTAGCGGGCGGACCTACGAGCAGTACTTC
NA,TRBV19,TRBJ1-5,NA,CASSILGTLSNQPQHF,TGTGCCAGTAGTATCCTGGGGACCCTTAGCAATCAGCCCCAGCATTTT
NA,TRBV30,TRBJ1-2,TRBD1,CARRQGRGYTF,TGTGCCCGTAGACAGGGAAGGGGCTACACCTTC
NA,TRBV28,TRBJ2-3,NA,CASSSGSTDTQYF,TGTGCCAGCAGTTCAGGTAGCACAGATACGCAGTATTTT
few,TRBV7-9,TRBJ1-1,TRBD1,CASTVPGQGGNTEAFF,TGTGCCAGCACCGTCCCGGGACAGGGAGGGAACACTGAAGCTTTCTTT
NA,TRBV9,TRBJ1-1,NA,CASSQPASTEAFF,TGTGCCAGCAGCCAGCCAGCGAGCACTGAAGCTTTCTTT
NA,TRBV6-1,TRBJ2-7,NA,CASSDRSQGEPYEQYF,TGTGCCAGCAGTGATAGGTCACAGGGCGAACCCTACGAGCAGTACTTC
NA,TRBV5-1,TRBJ2-3,NA,CASRGQTSTDTQYF,TGCGCCAGCAGGGGACAAACGAGCACAGATACGCAGTATTTT
NA,TRBV7-3,TRBJ2-3,TRBD2,CASSQGLAGLDTQYF,TGTGCCAGCAGCCAGGGACTAGCGGGTCTGGATACGCAGTATTTT
NA,TRBV27,TRBJ2-7,TRBD2,CASSLGLVYEQYF,TGTGCCAGCAGTCTGGGACTAGTTTACGAGCAGTACTTC
NA,TRBV6-1,TRBJ2-7,NA,CASSELVHDPYEQYF,TGTGCCAGCAGTGAATTGGTACATGACCCCTACGAGCAGTACTTC
NA,TRBV7-8,TRBJ1-3,TRBD1,CASSTGQAAGNTIYF,TGTGCCAGCAGCACAGGACAGGCTGCTGGAAACACCATATATTTT
NA,TRBV19,TRBJ1-2,TRBD1,CASSIPLGTGGYGYTF,TGTGCCAGTAGTATTCCCCTCGGGACAGGGGGGTATGGCTACACCTTC
NA,TRBV9,TRBJ2-2,NA,CASSVDTGELFF,TGTGCCAGCAGCGTAGACACCGGGGAGCTGTTTTTT
NA,TRBV11-2,TRBJ2-5,TRBD1,CASSLEGQGGKTQYF,TGTGCCAGCAGCTTAGAAGGACAGGGGGGAAAGACCCAGTACTTC
NA,TRBV5-1,TRBJ2-7,NA,CASSLDRPFNEQYF,TGCGCCAGCAGCTTGGACAGGCCGTTCAACGAGCAGTACTTC
NA,TRBV19,TRBJ1-2,NA,CASSGQSNYGYTF,TGTGCCAGTAGCGGACAGTCTAACTATGGCTACACCTTC
NA,TRBV5-1,TRBJ2-7,TRBD2,CASSLGTSGRAAYEQYF,TGCGCCAGCAGCTTGGGGACTAGCGGGAGGGCCGCCTACGAGCAGTACTTC
NA,TRBV7-9,TRBJ2-7,NA,CASSDKSGRGDEQYF,TGTGCCAGCAGCGACAAGAGCGGGCGCGGGGACGAGCAGTACTTC
NA,TRBV7-7,TRBJ2-1,NA,CASSLHLTGYNEQFF,TGTGCTAGCAGCTTACACTTAACAGGCTACAATGAGCAGTTCTTC
NA,TRBV18,TRBJ1-3,NA,CASSPRVLSGNTIYF,TGTGCCAGCTCACCAAGAGTCCTCTCTGGAAACACCATATATTTT
NA,TRBV30,TRBJ1-1,NA,CAWSRPNTEAFF,TGTGCCTGGAGTAGGCCGAACACTGAAGCTTTCTTT
NA,TRBV11-2,TRBJ1-3,NA,CASSLKDSGNTIYF,TGTGCCAGCAGCTTAAAGGACTCTGGAAACACCATATATTTT